Listed below are T cell receptor beta chains from one sample, sequenced in a study of tumour-infiltrating T cells in Burkitt lymphoma. The table came from immunoSEQ multiplex PCR; TCRdb's copy has only in-frame clones and leaves some out. Of tens of thousands of clones listed, around 31% are singletons. The specimen was tumor tissue. The receptors here all came from a human donor with Burkitt lymphoma. Each CDR3 is given with its conserved first and last residue. Each record gives: V gene, clone size, CDR3 length, D gene, J gene, CDR3 protein, CDR3 DNA. D genes are given only for firm matches. The listing skips clone size in some rows; elsewhere it reads once, few, many or a size class.

TRBV4-1,NA,18,NA,TRBJ2-3,CASSQAPLAEVFTDTQYF,TGCGCCAGCAGCCAAGCCCCCCTCGCGGAGGTTTTTACAGATACGCAGTATTTT
TRBV7-3,once,13,TRBD1,TRBJ1-1,CASSQGQGARAFF,TGTGCCAGCAGCCAGGGACAGGGGGCAAGAGCTTTCTTT
TRBV13,NA,12,NA,TRBJ1-3,CASSLQGNTIYF,TGTGCCAGCAGCTTACAGGGAAACACCATATATTTT
TRBV4-2,few,16,NA,TRBJ2-2,CASRGGGHANTGELFF,TGTGCCAGCAGGGGAGGCGGACATGCGAACACCGGGGAGCTGTTTTTT
TRBV6-1,few,14,NA,TRBJ2-7,CASSETRISYEQYF,TGTGCCAGCAGTGAAACCAGAATTTCCTACGAGCAGTACTTC
TRBV6-6,NA,13,NA,TRBJ2-5,CASSYQGGETQYF,TGTGCCAGCAGTTACCAGGGGGGAGAGACCCAGTACTTC
TRBV6-5,few,13,NA,TRBJ1-1,CASIGGPHTEAFF,TGTGCCAGCATCGGGGGTCCCCACACTGAAGCTTTCTTT
TRBV10-1,few,17,TRBD2,TRBJ2-3,CASSESGLAGNTDTQYF,TGCGCCAGCAGTGAGTCGGGGCTAGCGGGGAACACAGATACGCAGTATTTT
TRBV2,few,12,NA,TRBJ1-1,CASSEGDVEAFF,TGTGCCAGCAGCGAGGGCGACGTTGAAGCTTTCTTT
TRBV7-3,few,14,TRBD2,TRBJ2-1,CASSLSGGPNEQFF,TGTGCCAGCAGCTTAAGCGGGGGGCCCAATGAGCAGTTCTTC
TRBV6-7,NA,12,TRBD2,TRBJ2-3,CERDRLAAEEYF,TGTGAAAGGGACAGACTAGCGGCAGAAGAGTATTTT
TRBV2,NA,11,TRBD1,TRBJ1-1,CASRQGREAFF,TGTGCCAGCAGACAGGGGCGGGAAGCTTTCTTT
TRBV5-1,NA,16,NA,TRBJ2-7,CASSLGPGAPSYEQYF,TGCGCCAGCAGCTTGGGACCAGGAGCCCCCTCCTACGAGCAGTACTTC
TRBV5-8,NA,15,NA,TRBJ2-1,CASSLPGSPYNEQFF,TGTGCCAGCAGCTTACCAGGGAGCCCGTACAATGAGCAGTTCTTC
TRBV4-1,few,13,NA,TRBJ2-5,CASSQEAVETQYF,TGCGCCAGCAGCCAAGAGGCGGTGGAGACCCAGTACTTC
TRBV5-1,NA,16,NA,TRBJ2-1,CASSLAGRSHYNEQFF,TGCGCCAGCAGCTTGGCCGGCAGATCCCACTACAATGAGCAGTTCTTC
TRBV4-2,NA,14,NA,TRBJ2-2,CASSQFLGTGELFF,TGTGCCAGCAGCCAATTTCTGGGGACCGGGGAGCTGTTTTTT
TRBV5-8,few,16,TRBD2,TRBJ2-3,CASEELGLAVTDTQYF,TGTGCCAGCGAAGAGCTTGGACTAGCGGTTACAGATACGCAGTATTTT
TRBV2,few,14,NA,TRBJ1-1,CASNVPGEYTEAFF,TGTGCCAGTAATGTCCCGGGCGAGTACACTGAAGCTTTCTTT
TRBV6-1,NA,14,NA,TRBJ1-3,CASSEWGSGNTIYF,TGTGCCAGCAGTGAGTGGGGTTCCGGAAACACCATATATTTT
TRBV5-1,few,13,TRBD1,TRBJ1-2,CASSRDSNYGYTF,TGCGCCAGCAGCCGGGACAGCAACTATGGCTACACCTTC
TRBV9,NA,14,NA,TRBJ2-3,CASSVGGVADTQYF,TGTGCCAGCAGCGTAGGTGGTGTAGCAGATACGCAGTATTTT
TRBV7-3,NA,13,NA,TRBJ2-3,CASSLREGDTQYF,TGTGCCAGCAGCTTAAGAGAGGGAGATACGCAGTATTTT
TRBV28,NA,18,NA,TRBJ2-5,CASSLSKALSRGGETQYF,TGTGCCAGCAGTTTATCCAAAGCGCTCAGCAGGGGGGGAGAGACCCAGTACTTC
TRBV29-1,NA,12,TRBD1,TRBJ1-2,CSVLGTGVGYTF,TGCAGCGTACTCGGGACAGGGGTTGGCTACACCTTC
TRBV6-6,NA,14,NA,TRBJ2-2,CATHRDKNTGELFF,TGTGCCACCCACCGGGACAAGAACACCGGGGAGCTGTTTTTT
TRBV4-1,NA,15,NA,TRBJ2-2,CASSPAGSRTGELFF,TGCGCCAGCAGCCCAGCTGGCAGTCGCACCGGGGAGCTGTTTTTT
TRBV4-3,NA,16,TRBD2,TRBJ2-2,CASSPRLAGNTGELFF,TGCGCCAGCAGCCCCCGTCTAGCGGGGAACACCGGGGAGCTGTTTTTT